This is a list of T cell receptor beta chains from one sample in a study of cytomegalovirus exposure and HLA in healthy donors. Sequencing was performed with immunoSEQ multiplex PCR; in TCRdb, only in-frame clones are kept and a portion is missing. The sample carries 170,000 or so clones, roughly 85% recorded once. Sequencing was carried out using PBMCs. These TCRs come from a man between 18 and 35 years old in good health and CMV-seropositive. The CDR3 runs from the conserved cysteine through the conserved F or W. Fields, in order: D gene, V gene, J gene, clone size, CDR3 DNA, CDR3 protein. The D gene is left open where the match is weak. Rows give clone size only sometimes, using once, few, many, or a class for an expanded clone.

NA	TRBV27	TRBJ2-2	once	TGTGCCAGCAGTTTATTCGGGAACACCGGGGAGCTGTTTTTT	CASSLFGNTGELFF
NA	TRBV5-1	TRBJ1-3	NA	TGCGCCAGCAGCCCGGGGACTGCTGGAAACACCATATATTTT	CASSPGTAGNTIYF
NA	TRBV5-4	TRBJ2-7	NA	TGTGCCAGCAGCCAAGATAAGGGGACCTACGAGCAGTACTTC	CASSQDKGTYEQYF
NA	TRBV29-1	TRBJ1-2	NA	TGCAGCACCCGCTCCGACGGCAGGGGTGGGGGCGGCTACACCTTC	CSTRSDGRGGGGYTF
NA	TRBV6-4	TRBJ2-2	many	TGTGCCAGCAGTGACTCCTCCACCGGGGAGCTGTTTTTT	CASSDSSTGELFF
NA	TRBV10-2	TRBJ1-4	few	TGCGCCAGCAGCCCAGCAACTAATGAAAAACTGTTTTTT	CASSPATNEKLFF
TRBD1	TRBV6-5	TRBJ2-1	NA	TGTGCCAGCAGTTACTCGGGGACAGGGGAGGATGAGCAGTTCTTC	CASSYSGTGEDEQFF
TRBD1	TRBV30	TRBJ1-1	NA	TGTGCCTTCTATGTAGGACAGGGCGGAACTGAAGCTTTCTTT	CAFYVGQGGTEAFF
TRBD1	TRBV2	TRBJ1-2	NA	TGTGCCAGCAGTGAGGGTACAGGGGGCACCTTC	CASSEGTGGTF
NA	TRBV5-8	TRBJ1-2	NA	TGTGCCAGCAGCTTGGGGGGACACAATGGCTACACCTTC	CASSLGGHNGYTF
TRBD2	TRBV29-1	TRBJ2-1	once	TGCAGCGTTGAGGCGGGAGTACGGAATGAGCAGTTCTTC	CSVEAGVRNEQFF
TRBD1	TRBV10-3	TRBJ1-5	NA	TGTGCCATCAGTGAGGGGACAGGGAGGTCCAATCAGCCCCAGCATTTT	CAISEGTGRSNQPQHF
TRBD1	TRBV28	TRBJ1-4	NA	TGTGCCAGCAGTCGGGACAGCCTTGCAACTAATGAAAAACTGTTTTTT	CASSRDSLATNEKLFF
TRBD2	TRBV7-2	TRBJ2-1	NA	TGTGCCAGCAGCTCTCAGCGGGGGGGGCAGTTCTTC	CASSSQRGGQFF
NA	TRBV9	TRBJ1-2	NA	TGTGCCAGCAGTGAAACAGGATCTAACTATGGCTACACCTTC	CASSETGSNYGYTF
TRBD1	TRBV6-1	TRBJ2-7	NA	TGTGCCAGCAGTCCACGTTCAGGGGGCGAGTACGAGCAGTACTTC	CASSPRSGGEYEQYF
TRBD1	TRBV9	TRBJ1-2	NA	TGTGCCAGCAGCCCAGGGGGGACTAACTATGGCTACACCTTC	CASSPGGTNYGYTF
NA	TRBV9	TRBJ2-2	once	TGTGCCAGCAGCGTAGGGGAGACTGGCACCGGGGAGCTGTTTTTT	CASSVGETGTGELFF
TRBD1	TRBV7-8	TRBJ2-1	NA	TGTGCCAGCGGGGACAGCCGATACAATGAGCAGTTCTTC	CASGDSRYNEQFF
NA	TRBV6-5	TRBJ2-7	NA	TGTGCCAGCAGGCCGACAGTTTCGCCCATCTACGAGCAGTACTTC	CASRPTVSPIYEQYF
TRBD1	TRBV6-5	TRBJ1-2	NA	TGTGCCAGCAGTGCAGATCAGGACAGGGCGACTGGCTACACCTTC	CASSADQDRATGYTF
NA	TRBV5-3	TRBJ1-2	NA	TGTGCCAGAACTCCAGATTCTAACTATGGCTACACCTTC	CARTPDSNYGYTF
TRBD1	TRBV28	TRBJ1-6	NA	TGTGCCAGCAGCCTGGGACAGGGTAGGGTTGATTCACCCCTCCACTTT	CASSLGQGRVDSPLHF
TRBD2	TRBV27	TRBJ2-1	NA	TGTGCCAGCAGTTTGGCCGGACTAGCGGGTTACAATGAGCAGTTCTTC	CASSLAGLAGYNEQFF
TRBD2	TRBV28	TRBJ2-3	once	TGTGCCAGCAGTGCGACGACTAGCGGGAGGGCTAGTGAAGATACGCAGTATTTT	CASSATTSGRASEDTQYF
NA	TRBV6-5	TRBJ1-2	NA	TGTGCCAGCGGGGACCGGGAGACCCCTAACTATGGCTACACCTTC	CASGDRETPNYGYTF
TRBD2	TRBV5-1	TRBJ2-1	NA	TGCGCCAGCAGCTTGGGGGTAGCGGGGTACAATGAGCAGTTCTTC	CASSLGVAGYNEQFF
NA	TRBV4-1	TRBJ1-1	NA	TGCGCCAGCAGCTACCAATCAGACAGAGACACTGAAGCTTTCTTT	CASSYQSDRDTEAFF
NA	TRBV7-7	TRBJ2-5	few	TGTGCTAGCAGCTTAGTTCCGAGTAGGGGACAAGAGACCCAGTACTTC	CASSLVPSRGQETQYF
NA	TRBV6-5	TRBJ1-3	NA	TGTGCCAGCAGTTACATGGGGGGCTCTGGAAACACCATATATTTT	CASSYMGGSGNTIYF
NA	TRBV30	TRBJ2-7	NA	TGTGCCTGGAGTCCCCAATCGGGGGAGCAGTACTTC	CAWSPQSGEQYF